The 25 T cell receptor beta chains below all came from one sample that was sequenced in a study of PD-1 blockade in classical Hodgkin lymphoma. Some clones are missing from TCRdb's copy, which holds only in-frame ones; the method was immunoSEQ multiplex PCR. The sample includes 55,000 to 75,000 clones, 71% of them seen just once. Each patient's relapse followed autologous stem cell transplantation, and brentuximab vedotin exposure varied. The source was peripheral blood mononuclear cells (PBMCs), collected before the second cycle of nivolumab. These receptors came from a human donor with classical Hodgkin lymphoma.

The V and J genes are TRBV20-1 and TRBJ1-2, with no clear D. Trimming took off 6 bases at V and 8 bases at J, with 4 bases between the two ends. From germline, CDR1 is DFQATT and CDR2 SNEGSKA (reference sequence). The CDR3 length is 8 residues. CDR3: CSAGGYTF. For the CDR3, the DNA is TGCAGTGCCGGAGGCTACACCTTC.

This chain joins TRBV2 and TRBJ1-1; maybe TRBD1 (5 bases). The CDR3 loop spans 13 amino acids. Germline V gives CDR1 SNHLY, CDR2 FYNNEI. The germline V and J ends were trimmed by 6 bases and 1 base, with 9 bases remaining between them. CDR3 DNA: TGTGCCAGCAGATTTCAGGGGAACACTGAAGCTTTCTTT. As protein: CASRFQGNTEAFF.

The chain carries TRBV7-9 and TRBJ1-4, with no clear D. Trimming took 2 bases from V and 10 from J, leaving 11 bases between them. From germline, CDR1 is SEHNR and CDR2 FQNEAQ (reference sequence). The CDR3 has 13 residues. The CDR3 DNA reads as TGTGCCAGCAGCTTATATGCGGAGGGAAAACTGTTTTTT. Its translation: CASSLYAEGKLFF.

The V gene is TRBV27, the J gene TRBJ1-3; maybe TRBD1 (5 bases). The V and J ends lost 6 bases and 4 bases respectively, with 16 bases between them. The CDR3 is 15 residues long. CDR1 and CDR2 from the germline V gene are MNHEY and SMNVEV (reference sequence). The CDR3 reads CASRQIRDEGNTIYF. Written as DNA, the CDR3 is TGTGCCAGCAGGCAAATCCGGGACGAAGGAAACACCATATATTTT.

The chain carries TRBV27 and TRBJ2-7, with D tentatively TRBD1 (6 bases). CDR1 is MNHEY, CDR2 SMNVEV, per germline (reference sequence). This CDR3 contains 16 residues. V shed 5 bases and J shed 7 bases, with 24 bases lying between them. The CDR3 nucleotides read TGTGCCAGCAGTCCCCACCTAGGGACACCCGTGGGGGAGCAGTACTTC. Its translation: CASSPHLGTPVGEQYF.

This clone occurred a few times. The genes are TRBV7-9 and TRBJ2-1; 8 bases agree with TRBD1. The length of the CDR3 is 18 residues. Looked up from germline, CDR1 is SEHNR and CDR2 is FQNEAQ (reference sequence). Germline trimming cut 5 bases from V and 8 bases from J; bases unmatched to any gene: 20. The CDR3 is CASSPPPDRDMGWDEQFF. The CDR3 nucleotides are TGTGCCAGCAGCCCCCCTCCGGACAGGGATATGGGGTGGGATGAGCAGTTCTTC.

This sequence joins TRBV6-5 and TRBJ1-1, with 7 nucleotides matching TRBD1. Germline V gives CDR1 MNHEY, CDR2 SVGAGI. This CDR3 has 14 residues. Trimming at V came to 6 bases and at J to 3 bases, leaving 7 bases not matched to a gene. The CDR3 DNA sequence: TGTGCCAGCAGACGCAGGGGGGGGGACACTGAAGCTTTCTTT. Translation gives CASRRRGGDTEAFF.

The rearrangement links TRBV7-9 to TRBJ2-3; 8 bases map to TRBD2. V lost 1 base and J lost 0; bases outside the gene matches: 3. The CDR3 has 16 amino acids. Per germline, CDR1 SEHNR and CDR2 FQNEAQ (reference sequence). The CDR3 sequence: CASSLESGSSTDTQYF. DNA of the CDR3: TGTGCCAGCAGCTTAGAAAGCGGGAGTAGCACAGATACGCAGTATTTT.

The DNA for the CDR3 is TGTGCCAGCAGTCCAGGGGATCTGGGCAATCAGCCCCAGCATTTT. Residues: CASSPGDLGNQPQHF. The rearrangement links TRBV6-5 to TRBJ1-5, with D possibly being TRBD1 (6 bases). There are 15 residues in the CDR3. CDR1 is MNHEY, CDR2 SVGAGI, per germline. V was cut by 5 bases and J by 2 bases, with 13 bases left in between.

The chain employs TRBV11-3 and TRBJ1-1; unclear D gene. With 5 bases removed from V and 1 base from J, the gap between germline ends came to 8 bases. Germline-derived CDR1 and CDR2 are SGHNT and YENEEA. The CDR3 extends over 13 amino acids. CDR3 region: CASSPGPNTEAFF. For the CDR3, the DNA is TGTGCCAGCAGCCCCGGGCCGAACACTGAAGCTTTCTTT.

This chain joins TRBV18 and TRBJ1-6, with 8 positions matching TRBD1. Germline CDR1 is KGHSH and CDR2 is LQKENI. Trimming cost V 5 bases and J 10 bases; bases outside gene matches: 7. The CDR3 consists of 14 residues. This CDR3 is CASSTGQGLSPLHF. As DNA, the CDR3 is TGTGCCAGCTCAACCGGACAGGGTCTGTCACCCCTCCACTTT.

This CDR3 is CASSGGSYEQYF. The CDR3 nucleotides read TGTGCCAGCAGTGGAGGATCCTACGAGCAGTACTTC. V is TRBV2 and J is TRBJ2-7; D is ambiguous. This CDR3 is built from 12 residues. Trimming cost V 4 bases and J 1 base, with 5 bases left between them. Germline values: CDR1 SNHLY, CDR2 FYNNEI.

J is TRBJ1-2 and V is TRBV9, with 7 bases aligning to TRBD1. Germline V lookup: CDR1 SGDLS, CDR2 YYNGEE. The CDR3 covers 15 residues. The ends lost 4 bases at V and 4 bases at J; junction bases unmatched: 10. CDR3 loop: CASSQEGQLIYGYTF. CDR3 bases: TGTGCCAGCAGCCAGGAGGGACAGCTTATCTATGGCTACACCTTC.

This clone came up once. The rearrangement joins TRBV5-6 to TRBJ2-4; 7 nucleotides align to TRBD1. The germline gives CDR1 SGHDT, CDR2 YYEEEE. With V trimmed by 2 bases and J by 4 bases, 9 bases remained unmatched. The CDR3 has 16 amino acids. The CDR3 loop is CASSFAGGRDKNIQYF. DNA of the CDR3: TGTGCCAGCAGCTTCGCAGGGGGAAGGGATAAAAACATTCAGTACTTC.

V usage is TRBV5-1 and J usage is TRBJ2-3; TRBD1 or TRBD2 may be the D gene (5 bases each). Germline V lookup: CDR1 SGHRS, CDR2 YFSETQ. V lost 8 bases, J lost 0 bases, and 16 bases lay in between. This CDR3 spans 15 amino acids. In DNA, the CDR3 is TGCGCCAGTGCCGCCGGGACGCTGAGCACAGATACGCAGTATTTT. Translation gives CASAAGTLSTDTQYF.

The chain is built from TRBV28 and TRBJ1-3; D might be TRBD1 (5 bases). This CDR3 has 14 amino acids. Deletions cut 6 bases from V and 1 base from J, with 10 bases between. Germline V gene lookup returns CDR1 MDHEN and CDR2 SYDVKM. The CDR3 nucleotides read TGTGCCAGCAGACTCGGGGGATCTGGAAACACCATATATTTT. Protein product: CASRLGGSGNTIYF.

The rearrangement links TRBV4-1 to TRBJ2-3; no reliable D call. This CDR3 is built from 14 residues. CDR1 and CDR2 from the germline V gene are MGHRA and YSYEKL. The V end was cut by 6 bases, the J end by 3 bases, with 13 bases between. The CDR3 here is CASRGIGETDTQYF. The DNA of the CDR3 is TGCGCCAGCAGAGGGATCGGTGAAACAGATACGCAGTATTTT.

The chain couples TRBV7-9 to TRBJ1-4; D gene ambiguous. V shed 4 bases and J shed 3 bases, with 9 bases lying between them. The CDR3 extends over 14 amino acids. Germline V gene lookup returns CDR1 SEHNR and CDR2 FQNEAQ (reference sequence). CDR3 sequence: CASSSRTSNEKLFF. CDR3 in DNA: TGTGCCAGCAGCTCTCGAACCTCTAATGAAAAACTGTTTTTT.

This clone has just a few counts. The chain's CDR3 is CASSVGSYEQYF. CDR3 sequence (DNA): TGTGCCAGCAGTGTGGGGAGCTACGAGCAGTACTTC. This chain joins TRBV2 and TRBJ2-7, with D perhaps matching TRBD2 (5 bases). The CDR3 length is 12 residues. CDR1 and CDR2 (germline): SNHLY, FYNNEI. Trimming left V 4 bases short and J 3 bases short, with 7 bases between.

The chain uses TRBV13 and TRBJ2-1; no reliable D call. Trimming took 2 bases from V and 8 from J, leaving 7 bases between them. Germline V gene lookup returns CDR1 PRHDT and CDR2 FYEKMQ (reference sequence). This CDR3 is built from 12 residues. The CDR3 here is CASSLRADEQFF. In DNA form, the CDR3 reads TGTGCCAGCAGCTTAAGGGCTGATGAGCAGTTCTTC.

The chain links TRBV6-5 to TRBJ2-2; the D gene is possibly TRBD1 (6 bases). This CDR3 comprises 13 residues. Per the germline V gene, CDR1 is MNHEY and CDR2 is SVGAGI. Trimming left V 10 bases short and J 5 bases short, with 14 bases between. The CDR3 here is CATWAGETGELFF. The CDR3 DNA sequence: TGTGCCACATGGGCAGGGGAAACCGGGGAGCTGTTTTTT.

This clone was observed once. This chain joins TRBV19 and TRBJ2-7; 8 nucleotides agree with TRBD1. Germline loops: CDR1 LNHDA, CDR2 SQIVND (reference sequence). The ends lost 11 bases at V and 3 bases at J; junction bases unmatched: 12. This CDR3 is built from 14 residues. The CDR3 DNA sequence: TGTGCCGCATCCCCCGGGACAGGAGACTACGAGCAGTACTTC. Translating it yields CAASPGTGDYEQYF.

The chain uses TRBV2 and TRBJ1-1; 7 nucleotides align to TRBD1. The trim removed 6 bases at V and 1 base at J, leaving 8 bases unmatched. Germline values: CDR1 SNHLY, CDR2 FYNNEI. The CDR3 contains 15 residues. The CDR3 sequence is CASRRTGQPNTEAFF. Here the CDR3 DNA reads TGTGCCAGCAGACGAACGGGACAGCCGAACACTGAAGCTTTCTTT.

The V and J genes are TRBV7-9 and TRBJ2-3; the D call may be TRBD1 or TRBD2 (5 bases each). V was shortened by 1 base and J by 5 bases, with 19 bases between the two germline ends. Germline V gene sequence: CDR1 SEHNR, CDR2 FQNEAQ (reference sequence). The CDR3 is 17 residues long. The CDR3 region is CASSLDPLGVGGDTQYF. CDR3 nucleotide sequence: TGTGCCAGCAGCTTAGACCCTTTAGGCGTTGGGGGAGATACGCAGTATTTT. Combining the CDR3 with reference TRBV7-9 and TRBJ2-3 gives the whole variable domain DTGVSQNPRHKITKRGQNVTFRCDPISEHNRLYWYRQTLGQGPEFLTYFQNEAQLEKSRLLSDRFSAERPKGSFSTLEIQRTEQGDSAMYLCASSLDPLGVGGDTQYFGPGTRLTVL.

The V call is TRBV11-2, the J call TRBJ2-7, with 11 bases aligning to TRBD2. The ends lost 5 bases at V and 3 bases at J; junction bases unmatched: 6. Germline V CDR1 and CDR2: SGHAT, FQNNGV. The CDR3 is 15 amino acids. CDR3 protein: CASSRSGTSGYEQYF. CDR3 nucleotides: TGTGCCAGCAGCCGATCCGGGACTAGCGGCTACGAGCAGTACTTC.